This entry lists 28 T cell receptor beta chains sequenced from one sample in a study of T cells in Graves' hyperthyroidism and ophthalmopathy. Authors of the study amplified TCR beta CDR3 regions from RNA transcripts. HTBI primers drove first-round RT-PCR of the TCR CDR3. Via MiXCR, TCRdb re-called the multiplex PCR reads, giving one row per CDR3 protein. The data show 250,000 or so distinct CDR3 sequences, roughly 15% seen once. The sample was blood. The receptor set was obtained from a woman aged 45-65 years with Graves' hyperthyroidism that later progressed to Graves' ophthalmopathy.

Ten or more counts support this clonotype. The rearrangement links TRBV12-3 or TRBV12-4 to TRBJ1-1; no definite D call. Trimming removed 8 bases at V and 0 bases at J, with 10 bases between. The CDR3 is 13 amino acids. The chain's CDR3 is CASLQRMNTEAFF. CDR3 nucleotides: TGTGCCAGCCTTCAGCGGATGAACACTGAAGCTTTCTTT.

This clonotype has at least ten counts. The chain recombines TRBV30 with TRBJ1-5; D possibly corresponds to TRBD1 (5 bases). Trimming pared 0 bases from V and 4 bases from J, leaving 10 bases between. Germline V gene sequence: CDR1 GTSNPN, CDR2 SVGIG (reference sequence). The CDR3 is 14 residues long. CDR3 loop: CAWSVWDANQPQHF. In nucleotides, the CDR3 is TGTGCCTGGAGTGTATGGGACGCAAATCAGCCCCAGCATTTT.

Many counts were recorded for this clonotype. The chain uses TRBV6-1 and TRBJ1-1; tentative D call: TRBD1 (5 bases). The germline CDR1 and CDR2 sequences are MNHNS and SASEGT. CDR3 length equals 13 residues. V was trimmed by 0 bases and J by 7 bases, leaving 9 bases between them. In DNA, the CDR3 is TGTGCCAGCAGTGAAGCGACCGGGGGTGAAGCTTTCTTT. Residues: CASSEATGGEAFF.

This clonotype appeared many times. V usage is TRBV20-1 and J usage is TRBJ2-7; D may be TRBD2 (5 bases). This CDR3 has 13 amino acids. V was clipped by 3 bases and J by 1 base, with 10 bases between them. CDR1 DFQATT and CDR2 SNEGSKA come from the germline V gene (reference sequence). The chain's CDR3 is CSASPGDSYEQYF. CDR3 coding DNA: TGCAGTGCTAGCCCCGGGGATTCCTACGAGCAGTACTTC.

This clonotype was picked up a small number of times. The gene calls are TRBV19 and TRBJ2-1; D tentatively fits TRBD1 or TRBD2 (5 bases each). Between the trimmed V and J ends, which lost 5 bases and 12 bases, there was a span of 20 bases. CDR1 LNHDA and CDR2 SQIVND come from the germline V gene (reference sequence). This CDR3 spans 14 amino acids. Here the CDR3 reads CASSGREGKEGQFF. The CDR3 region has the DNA TGTGCCAGTAGTGGTCGTGAGGGGAAGGAAGGGCAGTTCTTC.

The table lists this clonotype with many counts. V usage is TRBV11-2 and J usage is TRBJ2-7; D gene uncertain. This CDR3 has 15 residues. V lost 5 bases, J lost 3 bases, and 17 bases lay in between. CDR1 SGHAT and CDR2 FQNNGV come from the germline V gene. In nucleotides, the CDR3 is TGTGCCAGCAGCCCTCCACCGGGCAAAGGCTACGAGCAGTACTTC. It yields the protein CASSPPPGKGYEQYF.

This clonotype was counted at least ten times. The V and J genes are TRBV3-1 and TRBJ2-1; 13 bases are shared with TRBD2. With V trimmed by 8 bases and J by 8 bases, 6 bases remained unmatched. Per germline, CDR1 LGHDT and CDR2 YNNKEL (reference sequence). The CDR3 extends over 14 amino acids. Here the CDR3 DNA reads TGTGCCAGCCTTCGGACTAGCGGGAGCCATGAGCAGTTCTTC. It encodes CASLRTSGSHEQFF.

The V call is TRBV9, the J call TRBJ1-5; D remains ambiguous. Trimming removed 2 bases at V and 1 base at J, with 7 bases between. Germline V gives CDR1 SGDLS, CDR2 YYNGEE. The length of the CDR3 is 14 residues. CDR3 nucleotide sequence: TGTGCCAGCAGCGTTGGGGTGAGCAATCAGCCCCAGCATTTT. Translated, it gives CASSVGVSNQPQHF.

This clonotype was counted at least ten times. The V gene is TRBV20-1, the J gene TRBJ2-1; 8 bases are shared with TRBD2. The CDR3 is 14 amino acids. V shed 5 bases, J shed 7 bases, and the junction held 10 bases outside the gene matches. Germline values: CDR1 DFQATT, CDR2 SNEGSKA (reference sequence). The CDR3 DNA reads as TGCAGTGCTTCCGGGACTAGTGGGGTGAATGAGCAGTTCTTC. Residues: CSASGTSGVNEQFF.

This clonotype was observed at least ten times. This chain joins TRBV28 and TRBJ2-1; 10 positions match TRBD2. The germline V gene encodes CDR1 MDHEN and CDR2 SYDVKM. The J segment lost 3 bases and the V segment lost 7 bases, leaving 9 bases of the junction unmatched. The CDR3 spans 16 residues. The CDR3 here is CASNLAGAPFYNEQFF. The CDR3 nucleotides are TGTGCCAGCAACCTAGCGGGAGCTCCCTTCTACAATGAGCAGTTCTTC.

DNA of the CDR3: TGTGCCAGCAGCTTAGTGAGCGGGAGGGTTGCCAATGAGCAGTTCTTC. Encoded protein: CASSLVSGRVANEQFF. The chain has TRBV7-3 and TRBJ2-1, with TRBD2 identical over 10 bases. CDR1 and CDR2 (germline): SGHTA, FQGTGA. Germline trimming cut 2 bases from V and 6 bases from J; bases unmatched to any gene: 7. The CDR3 spans 16 residues.

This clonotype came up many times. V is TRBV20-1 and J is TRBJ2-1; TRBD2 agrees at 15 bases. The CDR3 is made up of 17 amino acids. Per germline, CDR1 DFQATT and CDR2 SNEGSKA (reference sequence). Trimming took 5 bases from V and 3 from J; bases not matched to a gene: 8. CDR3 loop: CSAPGTSGRPLYNEQFF. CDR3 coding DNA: TGCAGTGCTCCCGGGACTAGCGGGAGGCCCCTCTACAATGAGCAGTTCTTC.

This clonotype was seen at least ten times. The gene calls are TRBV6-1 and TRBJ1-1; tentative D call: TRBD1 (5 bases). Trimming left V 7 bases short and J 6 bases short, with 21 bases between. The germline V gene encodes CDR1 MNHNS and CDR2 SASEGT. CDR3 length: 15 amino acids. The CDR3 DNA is TGTGCCAGCACCACGGGAAAGGCCGGGACCGCTGAAGCTTTCTTT. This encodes CASTTGKAGTAEAFF.

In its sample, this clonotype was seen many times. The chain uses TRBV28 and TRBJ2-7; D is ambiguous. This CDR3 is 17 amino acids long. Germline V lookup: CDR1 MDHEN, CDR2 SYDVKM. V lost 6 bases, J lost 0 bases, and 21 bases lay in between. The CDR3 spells CASSSITKTGHSYEQYF. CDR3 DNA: TGTGCCAGCAGCTCTATAACTAAGACGGGCCACTCCTACGAGCAGTACTTC.

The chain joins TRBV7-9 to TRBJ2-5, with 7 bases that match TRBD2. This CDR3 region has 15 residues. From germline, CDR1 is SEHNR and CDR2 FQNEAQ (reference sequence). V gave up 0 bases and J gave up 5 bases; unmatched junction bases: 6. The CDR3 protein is CASSLASTSRETQYF. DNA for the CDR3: TGTGCCAGCAGCTTAGCATCGACTAGCCGGGAGACCCAGTACTTC.

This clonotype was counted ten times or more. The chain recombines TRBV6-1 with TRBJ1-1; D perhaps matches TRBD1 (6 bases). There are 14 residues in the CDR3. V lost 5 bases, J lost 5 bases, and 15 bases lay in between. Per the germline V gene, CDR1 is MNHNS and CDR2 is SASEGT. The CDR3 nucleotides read TGTGCCAGCAGTTTTTTTACAGGGCGGACTGAAGCTTTCTTT. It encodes CASSFFTGRTEAFF.

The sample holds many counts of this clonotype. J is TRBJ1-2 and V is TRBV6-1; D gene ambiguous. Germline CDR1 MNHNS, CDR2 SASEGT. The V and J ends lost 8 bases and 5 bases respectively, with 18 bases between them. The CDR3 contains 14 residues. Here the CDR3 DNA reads TGTGCCAGCTCGTACCAAGCAGACGGGTATGGCTACACCTTC. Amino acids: CASSYQADGYGYTF.

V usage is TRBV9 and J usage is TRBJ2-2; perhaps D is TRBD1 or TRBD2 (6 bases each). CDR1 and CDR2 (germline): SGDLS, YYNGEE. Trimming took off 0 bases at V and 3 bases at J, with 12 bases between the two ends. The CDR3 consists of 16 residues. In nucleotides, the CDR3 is TGTGCCAGCAGCGTAGAAGCTAGGGGGGACACCGGGGAGCTGTTTTTT. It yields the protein CASSVEARGDTGELFF.

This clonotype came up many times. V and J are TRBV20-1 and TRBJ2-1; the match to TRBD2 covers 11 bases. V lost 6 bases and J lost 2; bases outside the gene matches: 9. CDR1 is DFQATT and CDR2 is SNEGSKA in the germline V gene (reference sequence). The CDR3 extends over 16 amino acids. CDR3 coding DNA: TGCAGTGCGACCAGGACTAGCGGGTCCACCTACAATGAGCAGTTCTTC. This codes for CSATRTSGSTYNEQFF.

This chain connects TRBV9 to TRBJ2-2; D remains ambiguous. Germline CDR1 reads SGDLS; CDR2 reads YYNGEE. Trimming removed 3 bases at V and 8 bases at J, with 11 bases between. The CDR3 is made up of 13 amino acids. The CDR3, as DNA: TGTGCCAGCAGCGGGATAGTTGGGGGGGAGCTGTTTTTT. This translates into CASSGIVGGELFF.

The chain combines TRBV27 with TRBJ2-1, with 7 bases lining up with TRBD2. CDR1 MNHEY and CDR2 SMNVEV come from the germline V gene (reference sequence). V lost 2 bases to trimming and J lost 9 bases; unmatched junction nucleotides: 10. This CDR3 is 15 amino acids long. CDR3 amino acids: CASSLEGGVGFEQFF. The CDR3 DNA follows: TGTGCCAGCAGTTTAGAGGGAGGGGTGGGATTTGAGCAGTTCTTC.

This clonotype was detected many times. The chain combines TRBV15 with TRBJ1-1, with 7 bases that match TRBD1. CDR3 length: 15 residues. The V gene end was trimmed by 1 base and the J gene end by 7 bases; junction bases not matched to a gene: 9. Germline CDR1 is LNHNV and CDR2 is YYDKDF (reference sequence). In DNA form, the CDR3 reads TGTGCCACCAGCAGAGGGGAGGGGGCGCGGATTGAAGCTTTCTTT. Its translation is CATSRGEGARIEAFF.

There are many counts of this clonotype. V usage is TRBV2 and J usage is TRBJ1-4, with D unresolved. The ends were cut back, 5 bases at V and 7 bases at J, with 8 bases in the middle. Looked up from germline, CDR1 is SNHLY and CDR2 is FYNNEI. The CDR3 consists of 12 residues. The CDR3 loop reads CASSSYGEKLFF. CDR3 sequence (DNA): TGTGCCAGCAGTTCGTACGGTGAAAAACTGTTTTTT.

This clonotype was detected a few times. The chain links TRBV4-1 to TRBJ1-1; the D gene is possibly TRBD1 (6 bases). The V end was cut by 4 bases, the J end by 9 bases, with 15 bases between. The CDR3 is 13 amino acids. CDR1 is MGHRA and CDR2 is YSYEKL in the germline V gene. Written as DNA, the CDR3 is TGCGCCAGCAGCCTGAAGGCGGACAGCCAAGCTTTCTTT. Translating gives CASSLKADSQAFF.

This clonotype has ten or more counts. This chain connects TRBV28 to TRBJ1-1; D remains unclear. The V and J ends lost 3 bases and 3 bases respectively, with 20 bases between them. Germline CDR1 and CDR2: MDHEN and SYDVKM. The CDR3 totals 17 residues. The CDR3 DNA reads TGTGCCAGCAGTTTTGGGGTACAGCGACTATTAGACACTGAAGCTTTCTTT. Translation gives CASSFGVQRLLDTEAFF.

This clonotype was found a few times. The CDR3 region is CASSESWTGNPNTEAFF. CDR3 in DNA: TGTGCCAGCAGTGAAAGTTGGACAGGGAACCCGAACACTGAAGCTTTCTTT. V and J are TRBV6-1 and TRBJ1-1; 8 bases are a match to TRBD1. The germline V gene has CDR1 MNHNS and CDR2 SASEGT. After removal of 2 bases from V and 1 base from J, the junction contained 9 bases not matched to a gene. The CDR3 runs 17 residues.

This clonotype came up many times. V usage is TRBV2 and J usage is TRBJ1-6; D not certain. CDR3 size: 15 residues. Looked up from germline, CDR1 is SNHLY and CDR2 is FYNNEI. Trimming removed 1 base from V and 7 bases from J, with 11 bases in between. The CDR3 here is CASSEGDRPNSPLHF. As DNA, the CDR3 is TGTGCCAGCAGTGAAGGAGACCGGCCCAATTCACCCCTCCACTTT.

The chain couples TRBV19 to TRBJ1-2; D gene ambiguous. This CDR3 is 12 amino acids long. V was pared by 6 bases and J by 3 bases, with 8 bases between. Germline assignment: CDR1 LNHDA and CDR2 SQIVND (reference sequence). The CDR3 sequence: CASSVGHYGYTF. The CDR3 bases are TGTGCCAGTAGCGTCGGGCACTATGGCTACACCTTC.